Below, 19 T cell receptor beta chains from the same sample are listed, as sequenced in a study of tumor and adjacent non-tumor tissue in lung cancer. RNA was extracted from bulk tissue without any cell sorting. The normal lung tissue was taken more than 3 cm from the tumor edge. A modified ARM-PCR protocol with three rounds of nested PCR amplified TCRbeta. TCRdb passed the multiplex PCR reads through MiXCR, listing each CDR3 protein once. The data hold roughly 75,000 distinct CDR3 sequences, with roughly 80% observed a single time. The sequencing sample was made of distant non-tumor lung tissue. The receptors derive from a man aged 55 to 70 with non-small cell lung cancer.

Of note for this clonotype: One junction end disagrees with the germline gene, perhaps due to a read error. This rearrangement joins TRBV11-1 to TRBJ2-1, with TRBD1 as a possible D gene (6 bases). This CDR3 comprises 16 residues. CDR1 is SGHAT, CDR2 FQDESV, per germline (reference sequence). DNA for the CDR3: TGTGCCAGCAGCTCAGTTGGTGGACAGTCCTATAATGAGCAGTTCTTC. This gives the protein CASSSVGGQSYNEQFF.

A remark on this clonotype: Sequence at one end of the junction differs from germline and may be a read error. The V and J genes are TRBV11-1 and TRBJ2-2; maybe TRBD2 (5 bases). The CDR3 is 15 residues long. From germline, CDR1 is SGHAT and CDR2 FQDESV (reference sequence). DNA of the CDR3: TGTGCCAGCAGCTTAGGTTGGAGAAGCACCGGGGAGCTGTATTTT. Translating gives CASSLGWRSTGELYF.

This clonotype appeared once. An end of the junction differs from the germline gene, which may be a read error. The gene calls are TRBV12-3 or TRBV12-4 and TRBJ1-1; D may be TRBD1 (6 bases). The CDR3 spans 15 residues. CDR3 sequence: CARSLGRVGDTGAFF. Written as DNA, the CDR3 is TGTGCCAGAAGTTTAGGGCGTGTGGGGGACACTGGAGCTTTCTTT.

As to this clonotype: This CDR3 fails to terminate in the conserved phenylalanine or tryptophan, so it likely reflects a read error. This rearrangement joins TRBV4-3 to TRBJ1-2, with D maybe TRBD1 (5 bases). This CDR3 spans 15 amino acids. Germline V gene lookup returns CDR1 LGHNA and CDR2 YSLEER. Written as DNA, the CDR3 is TGCGCCAGGAGCCGGGCACAGGAGACTAACTATGGCTACACCTTA. It encodes CARSRAQETNYGYTL.

The chain has TRBV12-3 or TRBV12-4 and TRBJ1-4; D is uncertain. This CDR3 comprises 11 residues. Trimming stripped 2 bases from V and 10 bases from J, with 5 bases between. The CDR3 coding sequence is TGTGCCAGCAGTTTATCTGGAAAACTGTTTTTT. This sequence encodes CASSLSGKLFF.

To note about this clonotype: Possible read error: a much larger clone is one base away. The chain couples TRBV4-1 to TRBJ2-3; 7 bases agree with TRBD2. V dropped 7 bases and J dropped 7; count of bases not matched to a gene: 14. CDR1 and CDR2 from the germline V gene are MGHRA and YSYEKL. The CDR3 totals 15 residues. CDR3 DNA: TGCGCCAGCACCTCAAGCCCGGGGGGTGCAAATACGCAGTATTTT. Its translation is CASTSSPGGANTQYF.

About this clonotype: One end of the junction does not line up with germline, which may come from a read error. The chain couples TRBV7-8 to TRBJ2-7; TRBD1 might be the D (5 bases). In germline, CDR1 is SGHVS, CDR2 FQNEAQ. The CDR3 loop spans 14 amino acids. The CDR3 protein is CARSLAQGSYELYF. The CDR3 nucleotides read TGTGCCAGGAGCTTAGCCCAGGGTAGCTACGAGCTGTACTTC.

The rearrangement uses TRBV6-1 and TRBJ1-5; the D gene is possibly TRBD1 (6 bases). Germline-derived CDR1 and CDR2 are MNHNS and SASEGT. Between the trimmed V and J ends, which lost 9 bases and 3 bases, there was a span of 15 bases. CDR3 length equals 14 residues. CDR3 loop: CASPGTPNNQPQHF. CDR3 bases: TGTGCCAGTCCTGGGACACCGAACAATCAGCCCCAGCATTTT.

This clonotype is a singleton in its sample. Because the CDR3 is missing its conserved closing phenylalanine or tryptophan, this is likely a read error. The chain uses TRBV6-2 or TRBV6-3 and TRBJ2-1, with D maybe TRBD1 (6 bases). The V gene's germline CDR1 is MNHEY and CDR2 SVGEGT. The germline V and J ends were trimmed by 10 bases and 6 bases, with 19 bases remaining between them. The CDR3 is 14 amino acids. The CDR3 protein is CAKTDRTARNEQFI. CDR3 coding DNA: TGTGCCAAAACCGACCGGACAGCGCGCAATGAGCAGTTCATC.

Notes on this clonotype: The CDR3 does not close with the conserved phenylalanine or tryptophan, likely indicating a read error. The genes are TRBV11-2 and TRBJ1-2; D is perhaps TRBD1 (6 bases). In germline, CDR1 is SGHAT, CDR2 FQNNGV. The CDR3 is 15 residues long. CDR3 coding DNA: TGTGCCAGCAATCTCGATGGCAGGGGTAACTATAGCTACACCATC. Amino acid sequence: CASNLDGRGNYSYTI.

Details on this clonotype: One end of the junction is discordant with germline, which a read error may explain. The chain employs TRBV4-2 and TRBJ2-3; 11 bases are shared with TRBD2. The germline gives CDR1 LGHNA, CDR2 YNFKEQ. This CDR3 is built from 15 residues. CDR3 coding DNA: TGTGCCAGCAGCCCGACTAGCGGGAAGGCAGATACGCGGTATTTT. Translation gives CASSPTSGKADTRYF.

With respect to this clonotype: The CDR3 end shows no conserved phenylalanine or tryptophan, and so a read error is likely. The DNA is omitted, as the CDR3 cannot be located on it reliably, and the CDR3 follows TCRdb's listing. The genes are TRBV20-1 and TRBJ1-3. Germline V gives CDR1 DFQATT, CDR2 SNEGSKA (reference sequence). 15 amino acids form the CDR3, both terminal residues included. This CDR3 reads CSARDRGSGGNTVYL.

The chain combines TRBV20-1 with TRBJ2-3, with D possibly being TRBD1 (6 bases). Per the germline V gene, CDR1 is DFQATT and CDR2 is SNEGSKA (reference sequence). The CDR3 covers 15 residues. Trimming left V 3 bases short and J 5 bases short, with 18 bases between. This CDR3 is CSARTPGQGKDTQYF. The CDR3, as DNA: TGCAGTGCTAGGACCCCGGGACAAGGCAAAGATACGCAGTATTTT.

Concerning this clonotype itself: A read error may produce the germline difference seen at one junction end. The gene calls are TRBV20-1 and TRBJ2-1, with TRBD2 matching 9 bases. The CDR3 runs 14 residues. CDR1 and CDR2 from the germline V gene are DFQATT and SNEGSKA (reference sequence). CDR3 DNA: TGCAGTGCCGAAAGCGGGAGGATCCCCAATGAGCTGTTCTTC. It codes for CSAESGRIPNELFF.

This clonotype is a singleton in its sample. The genes are TRBV6-5 and TRBJ2-7; tentatively, D is TRBD1 or TRBD2 (5 bases each). The CDR3 runs to 15 residues. Germline V gene sequence: CDR1 MNHEY, CDR2 SVGAGI. CDR3 amino acids: CAGGNGGVTCYEQYF. Written as DNA, the CDR3 is TGTGCAGGCGGCAATGGGGGAGTCACTTGCTACGAGCAGTACTTC.

The CDR3 loop is CSAPTSGSLSSTDTQYF. The CDR3 DNA sequence: TGCAGTGCCCCGACTAGCGGGAGCTTATCTAGCACAGATACGCAGTATTTT. V and J are TRBV20-1 and TRBJ2-3, with 12 bases that match TRBD2. The germline CDR1 and CDR2 sequences are DFQATT and SNEGSKA (reference sequence). The CDR3 extends over 17 amino acids. The trim removed 6 bases at V and 0 bases at J, leaving 10 bases unmatched.

In the case of this clonotype: A much larger clone lies one base from this, so it may be a read error. The CDR3 reads CANSPREGAGANEQFF. As DNA, the CDR3 is TGTGCCAACAGCCCTAGGGAGGGGGCAGGGGCGAATGAGCAGTTCTTC. The gene calls are TRBV12-3 or TRBV12-4 and TRBJ2-1; D tentatively reads TRBD1 or TRBD2 (7 bases each). With 10 bases removed from V and 7 bases from J, the gap between germline ends came to 26 bases. The CDR3 covers 16 residues.

As regards this clonotype: At one end, the junction sequence differs from germline, possibly due to a read error. The J gene is TRBJ1-1, the V gene TRBV5-5; TRBD1 might be the D (6 bases). The CDR3 covers 14 residues. The germline gives CDR1 SGHKS, CDR2 YYEKEE (reference sequence). The CDR3 loop is CASSLAGVNTAAFF. In DNA, the CDR3 is TGTGCCAGCAGCTTGGCAGGGGTGAACACTGCAGCTTTCTTT. Looking up the rest from reference TRBV5-5 and TRBJ1-1 gives the full variable domain: DAGVTQSPTHLIKTRGQQVTLRCSPISGHKSVSWYQQVLGQGPQFIFQYYEKEERGRGNFPDRFSARQFPNYSSELNVNALLLGDSALYLCASSLAGVNTAAFFGQGTRLTVV.

With respect to this clonotype: One end of the junction does not line up with germline, which may come from a read error. The chain joins TRBV7-9 to TRBJ2-3, with 10 bases fitting TRBD2. The CDR3 is made up of 16 amino acids. Germline CDR1 reads SEHNR; CDR2 reads FQNEAQ (reference sequence). CDR3 sequence (DNA): TGTACCAGCAGCTTGCAACTAGCGGGACGCACAGATACGCAGTATTTT. Translated: CTSSLQLAGRTDTQYF.